A selection of T cell receptor beta chains follows, all from one sample in a study of cytomegalovirus exposure and HLA in healthy donors. Assay: immunoSEQ multiplex PCR; the TCRdb copy retains only in-frame clones and omits some. The sample lists about 110,000 clones, roughly 84% seen once, with around 3.1% in the top ten. The specimen sequenced was PBMCs. Every receptor here comes from a woman in her late teens or twenties in good health and CMV-seronegative. Each CDR3 is given with its conserved first and last residue. D genes are given only for firm matches. Some rows have no size entry. The others give once, few or many, or a class for an expanded clone.

V	size	D	J	DNA	CDR3
TRBV5-1	-	-	TRBJ1-6	TGCGCCAGCAGCTTGTCCACAGACAATTCACCCCTCCACTTT	CASSLSTDNSPLHF
TRBV11-2	few	-	TRBJ2-7	TGTGCCAGCAGCACCGCCTTCGAGTTCGGGGAGCAGTACTTC	CASSTAFEFGEQYF
TRBV5-1	-	-	TRBJ2-5	TGCGCCAGCAGCTCCGGTAGTACGTCGGGGGAGACCCAGTACTTC	CASSSGSTSGETQYF
TRBV7-3	-	TRBD2	TRBJ2-1	TGTGCCAGCAGCACGGGACTAGCGGGGGTTGATGAGCAGTTCTTC	CASSTGLAGVDEQFF
TRBV14	-	TRBD1	TRBJ2-1	TGTGCCAGCAGCACCCGGACAGGGGACGGATTTGAGCAGTTCTTC	CASSTRTGDGFEQFF
TRBV2	-	-	TRBJ2-7	TGTGCCAGCTCCGCCGGCGGTTCCTACGAGCAGTACTTC	CASSAGGSYEQYF
TRBV13	-	-	TRBJ2-3	TGTGCCAGCAGCGTAGCGTCACTAGGAACAGATACGCAGTATTTT	CASSVASLGTDTQYF
TRBV25-1	-	TRBD1	TRBJ1-2	TGTGCCAGCAGTGAATTGGCTGACAGGGGGAGGGACGGCTACACCTTC	CASSELADRGRDGYTF
TRBV27	-	TRBD2	TRBJ2-1	TGTGCCAGCAGTTCCCCCAGCGTGGGACTAAGCGAGCAGTTCTTC	CASSSPSVGLSEQFF
TRBV4-1	-	TRBD2	TRBJ2-4	TGCGCCAGCAGCCAAGATTGGGGGACTAGCGGGGTCAAAAACATTCAGTACTTC	CASSQDWGTSGVKNIQYF
TRBV27	-	TRBD1	TRBJ2-3	TGTGCCAGCAGTTTAGGACAGGGCACAGATACGCAGTATTTT	CASSLGQGTDTQYF
TRBV5-6	-	TRBD1	TRBJ1-3	TGTGCCAGCAGCCCACAGGGGCGATACTCTGGAAACACCATATATTTT	CASSPQGRYSGNTIYF
TRBV10-1	-	-	TRBJ1-1	TGCGCCAGCAGTGAGTCGACGGGGATAGGAGCTTTCTTT	CASSESTGIGAFF
TRBV11-2	-	-	TRBJ1-6	TGTGCCAGCAGCTTAGGTCCAGGGCTGACACCCCTCCACTTT	CASSLGPGLTPLHF
TRBV6-1	-	TRBD1	TRBJ2-7	TGTGCCAGCAGTGACGGGACAGGGTCAGTCTACGAGCAGTACTTC	CASSDGTGSVYEQYF
TRBV13	-	-	TRBJ1-1	TGTGCCAGCAGCTTAGGCCTTGCGTGGAACACTGAAGCTTTCTTT	CASSLGLAWNTEAFF
TRBV6-4	few	-	TRBJ2-1	TGTGCCAGCAGTGACACTGATAGCGGTGAGCAGTTCTTC	CASSDTDSGEQFF
TRBV2	few	-	TRBJ1-2	TGTGCCAGCAGTGGGGGGGTCGGCTACACCTTC	CASSGGVGYTF
TRBV5-4	-	-	TRBJ1-2	TGTGCCAGCAGCTTTTCGGGGGGGGCGCCTAACTATGGCTACACCTTC	CASSFSGGAPNYGYTF
TRBV5-1	-	-	TRBJ1-3	TGCGCCAGCAGCCCGGATTTCGGGGGCTCTGGAAACACCATATATTTT	CASSPDFGGSGNTIYF
TRBV5-6	-	-	TRBJ1-6	TGTGCCAGCAGCTTGTGGCAGGTCTCCTATAATTCACCCCTCCACTTT	CASSLWQVSYNSPLHF
TRBV5-4	-	TRBD1	TRBJ2-1	TGTGCCAGCAGCTTACAGGGGGGCCTGGGTGAGCAGTTCTTC	CASSLQGGLGEQFF
TRBV30	-	-	TRBJ1-1	TGTGCCTGGGGGCGGGGATGGGGCACTGAAGCTTTCTTT	CAWGRGWGTEAFF
TRBV5-1	-	-	TRBJ1-6	TGCGCCAGCAGCCACCTACAGGGTAACAATTCACCCCTCCACTTT	CASSHLQGNNSPLHF
TRBV27	-	TRBD1	TRBJ2-7	TGTGCCAGCAGTTTCCGGACAGGGGACGAGCAGTACTTC	CASSFRTGDEQYF
TRBV7-2	-	-	TRBJ1-1	TGTGCCAGCAGCTTATCAGGGTCGCCCGAAGCTTTCTTT	CASSLSGSPEAFF
TRBV27	-	-	TRBJ1-1	TGTGCCAGCAGTTTAGGGGGGAGCACTGAAGCTTTCTTT	CASSLGGSTEAFF
TRBV19	medium-sized	TRBD2	TRBJ2-1	TGTGCCAGTAGTATTTCAGGCGGGGGGTTGGAGCAGTTCTTC	CASSISGGGLEQFF
TRBV4-1	-	TRBD1	TRBJ1-6	TGCGCCAGCAGCCTCGGGACAGAATATAATTCACCCCTCCACTTT	CASSLGTEYNSPLHF
TRBV2	-	-	TRBJ1-2	TGTGCCAGCAGTGATGACAGCGGCTACACCTTC	CASSDDSGYTF
TRBV10-3	-	TRBD1	TRBJ2-7	TGTGCCATCAGTGCGGACAGGGTCACCTACGAGCAGTACTTC	CAISADRVTYEQYF
TRBV30	few	TRBD2	TRBJ2-1	TGTGCCTGGAGTACCCTAGCGGGGAATGAGCAGTTCTTC	CAWSTLAGNEQFF
TRBV11-3	few	-	TRBJ2-3	TGTGCCAGCAGTAGGAGGGGTGGCACAGATACGCAGTATTTT	CASSRRGGTDTQYF
TRBV27	few	TRBD1	TRBJ2-7	TGTGCCAGCAGTCCGGACAGGGCCTCCTACGAGCAGTACTTC	CASSPDRASYEQYF
TRBV6-1	-	-	TRBJ1-1	TGTGCCAGCCGGGGGGGGATTCGAGAAGCTTTCTTT	CASRGGIREAFF
TRBV7-2	-	-	TRBJ2-1	TGTGCCTGCGCGGGGACAGGGTGGGTTAGCGGGGGTAATGAGCAGTTCTTC	CACAGTGWVSGGNEQFF
TRBV28	-	TRBD1	TRBJ2-2	TGTGCCAGCAGCTACCGACAGGGGTGGGCCGGGGAGCTGTTTTTT	CASSYRQGWAGELFF
TRBV6-5	-	TRBD1	TRBJ2-1	TGTGCCAGCAGACCAGGGGGCCGGTCCTACAATGAGCAGTTCTTC	CASRPGGRSYNEQFF
TRBV18	-	TRBD1	TRBJ2-7	TGTGCCAGCTCCCCCCAGACGGGACAGAATTACGAGCAGTACTTC	CASSPQTGQNYEQYF
TRBV19	-	TRBD1	TRBJ1-1	TGTGCCAGTAGTCGCGACAGGGCAGCTTTCTTT	CASSRDRAAFF
TRBV6-1	-	TRBD1	TRBJ2-3	TGTGCCAGCAGTAAGGACAGGGGGGGAACAGATACGCAGTATTTT	CASSKDRGGTDTQYF
TRBV4-1	-	-	TRBJ1-3	TGCGCCAGCAGCCAAGAGACAGGACTAGTCGGGAACACCATATATTTT	CASSQETGLVGNTIYF
TRBV4-1	-	-	TRBJ2-1	TGCGCCAGCAGCCTGACACTGAACAATGAGCAGTTCTTC	CASSLTLNNEQFF
TRBV7-3	-	TRBD1	TRBJ1-2	TGTGCCAGCAGCCTAACCTCCGGGACAGCTTATGGCTACACCTTC	CASSLTSGTAYGYTF
TRBV28	-	-	TRBJ2-5	TGTGCCAGCAGTTTCCGCCAGGGGAAAGAGACCCAGTACTTC	CASSFRQGKETQYF
TRBV7-9	-	-	TRBJ2-5	TGTGCCAGCAGCCCCGGGACACCAGTTCAAGAGACCCAGTACTTC	CASSPGTPVQETQYF
TRBV10-3	-	-	TRBJ1-2	TGTGCCATCAGTGAGTCGAGACAGGCTAACTATGGCTACACCTTC	CAISESRQANYGYTF
TRBV5-1	few	-	TRBJ2-5	TGCGCCAGCAGCTTGGACGCACTCTGGGAGGAGACCCAGTACTTC	CASSLDALWEETQYF
TRBV27	-	TRBD1	TRBJ1-2	TGTGCCAGCAGTCCAGAGAGCCGAGGACAGGGGGTTCTTAATGGCTACACCTTC	CASSPESRGQGVLNGYTF
TRBV10-3	-	TRBD2	TRBJ2-7	TGTGCCATCAGTGAGTCCGGACTAGCGGTAACCTACGAGCAGTACTTC	CAISESGLAVTYEQYF